This is a list of T cell receptor beta chains from one sample in a study of T cell repertoires in cytomegalovirus infection. Via MiXCR, TCRdb re-called the reads, giving one row per CDR3 protein. This sample has 250,000 or so distinct CDR3 sequences, with approximately 9.1% found just once. Sequenced input: PBMCs. The receptors shown here come from a human donor in good health (CMV status not recorded). Some clones in this sample may be carry-over from other donors' samples. Both conserved end residues are part of each CDR3. D genes are given only for firm matches. Clone size is stated in some rows and not others, as once, few, many or a class when expanded.

-,many,TRBV5-6,TRBJ1-2,TGTGCCAGCAGCTTGGCCTGGCAGAACTATGGCTACACCTTC,CASSLAWQNYGYTF
-,few,TRBV7-9,TRBJ2-7,TGTGCCAGCAGCGCCAGTGGGGCCTACGAGCAGTACTTC,CASSASGAYEQYF
-,many,TRBV7-2,TRBJ1-5,TGTGCCAGCAGCTTTGGAGGGCTGGACAATCAGCCCCAGCATTTT,CASSFGGLDNQPQHF
TRBD1,few,TRBV11-2,TRBJ1-1,TGTGCCAGCAGCTTAGCCTTACAGGGGGCGAGGGACACTGAAGCTTTCTTT,CASSLALQGARDTEAFF
TRBD2,many,TRBV7-8,TRBJ2-7,TGTGCCAGCAGCATCGAAAGCGGGGGGGTCTACGAGCAGTACTTC,CASSIESGGVYEQYF
TRBD2,few,TRBV4-1,TRBJ2-5,TGCGCCAGCAGCCAGGCTAGCGGGAGTGTAGAAGAGACCCAGTACTTC,CASSQASGSVEETQYF
-,many,TRBV7-2,TRBJ1-2,TGTGCCAGCAGCTTCGGGGGCCCGGTTCCTGGCTACACCTTC,CASSFGGPVPGYTF
TRBD1,-,TRBV28,TRBJ1-1,TGTGCCAGCACCAACGACAGGGGCCGGTTGGGAACTGAAGCTTTCTTT,CASTNDRGRLGTEAFF
TRBD1,-,TRBV28,TRBJ2-1,TGTGCCAGCACCCCTTGGACAGGGGACGGTCGCCCCAGTGAGCAGTTCTTC,CASTPWTGDGRPSEQFF
TRBD1,many,TRBV7-6,TRBJ1-5,TGTGCCAGCAGCAGGACAGGGGATGGCAATCAGCCCCAGCATTTT,CASSRTGDGNQPQHF
TRBD1,few,TRBV29-1,TRBJ1-1,TGCAGCACCCTAACAGGGGGTGATCTTGAAGCTTTCTTT,CSTLTGGDLEAFF
TRBD2,many,TRBV4-3,TRBJ2-3,TGCGCCAGCAGCCCTCGGACTAGCGGTATCTCAGATACGCAGTATTTT,CASSPRTSGISDTQYF
TRBD1,many,TRBV7-2,TRBJ2-3,TGTGCCAGCAGCGGGGACAGGGCAAGAGATACGCAGTATTTT,CASSGDRARDTQYF
-,few,TRBV28,TRBJ1-1,TGTGCCATCAGATCCCAGAGGTGGACTGAAGCTTTCTTT,CAIRSQRWTEAFF
TRBD1,many,TRBV7-8,TRBJ1-2,TGTGCCAGCAGCTTTCCAGGGGGCGGGAATGGCTACACCTTC,CASSFPGGGNGYTF
TRBD1,many,TRBV7-8,TRBJ1-5,TGTGCCAGCAGCTTAGCGGGACAGGGACGTCATCAGCCCCAGCATTTT,CASSLAGQGRHQPQHF
-,-,TRBV6-2/TRBV6-3,TRBJ1-2,TGTGCCAGCAGTGACTCCGACAGAACTAACTATGGCTACACCTTC,CASSDSDRTNYGYTF
-,many,TRBV11-3,TRBJ1-2,TGTGCCAGCAGCTTAGACCCGGGGATCGCACCTACAAGGGGTGGCTACACCTTC,CASSLDPGIAPTRGGYTF
-,-,TRBV10-2,TRBJ2-2,TGCGCCAGCCGCGCAACGAACACCGGGGAGCTGTTTTTT,CASRATNTGELFF
TRBD1,many,TRBV7-2,TRBJ1-1,TGTGCCAGCAGCCCGGACAGGGGGAACACTGAAGCTTTCTTT,CASSPDRGNTEAFF
-,many,TRBV7-2,TRBJ2-1,TGTGCCAGCAGCTTGACACGCGATGAGCAGTTCTTC,CASSLTRDEQFF
TRBD1,many,TRBV7-2,TRBJ2-4,TGTGCCAGCAGTAGACAGGGAAGAGGCGACATTCAGTACTTC,CASSRQGRGDIQYF
-,many,TRBV12-3/TRBV12-4,TRBJ1-1,TGTGCCAGCAGTTTAAAGGGTAGGAACACTGAAGCTTTCTTT,CASSLKGRNTEAFF
-,-,TRBV5-5,TRBJ1-5,TGTGCCAGCAGCCTAGACCCGCGCAGCAATCAGCCCCAGCATTTT,CASSLDPRSNQPQHF
-,few,TRBV12-5,TRBJ1-1,TGTGCTAGTGGTTTGGTACTGGGCTTAGGGGGAATGAACACTGAAGCTTTCTTT,CASGLVLGLGGMNTEAFF